The T cell receptor (beta chain) described here comes from a study of blood T cell repertoires in COVID-19. Across the study: The United States, Italy and Spain were the sources of the acute and convalescent COVID-19 samples.

Recruitment covered about two dozen US areas and drew participants whose ages spanned about 18 to 90 years. Assignment of participants to cohorts was predicated upon participant-reported clinical history. Under the authors' procedure: Quantification of nucleated cells was approximated via reference gene primer amplification. Profiling relied on immunoSEQ multiplex PCR, and the TCRdb table lists in-frame clones only, not all of them. The V and J calls and clone size are taken from that table; D and trimming were inferred from the DNA. The profile shows about 200,000 clones, roughly 85% of them singletons. Trimming removed 3 bases from V and 4 bases from J; junction bases left unmatched: 3. Germline CDR1 and CDR2: LNHDA and SQIVND (reference sequence). This CDR3 contains 14 residues. In its sample, this clone was seen once.

The source of this sequence is a middle-aged woman with acute COVID-19. The V call is TRBV19, the J call TRBJ2-7; TRBD2 aligns across 10 bases. The sequencing sample was made of PBMCs or T cells enriched from blood (not recorded which). CDR3 loop: CASSMASGSYEQYF. The DNA of the CDR3 is TGTGCCAGTAGTATGGCTAGCGGGAGTTACGAGCAGTACTTC.